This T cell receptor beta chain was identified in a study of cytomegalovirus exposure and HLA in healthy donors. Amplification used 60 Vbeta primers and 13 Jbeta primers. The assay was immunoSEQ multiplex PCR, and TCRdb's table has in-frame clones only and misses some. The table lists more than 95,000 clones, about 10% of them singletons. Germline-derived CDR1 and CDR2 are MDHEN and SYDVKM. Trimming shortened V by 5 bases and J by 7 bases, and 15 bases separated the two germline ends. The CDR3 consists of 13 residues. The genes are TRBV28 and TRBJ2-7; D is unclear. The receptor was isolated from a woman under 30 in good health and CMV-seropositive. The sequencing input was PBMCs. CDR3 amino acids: CASSLRVPGEQYF. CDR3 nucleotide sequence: TGTGCCAGCAGTCTCCGGGTCCCCGGGGAGCAGTACTTC.